This T cell receptor beta chain was observed in a study of T cells in Graves' hyperthyroidism and ophthalmopathy. Study-wide results and caveats: Ophthalmopathy was identified by the model a median around 5.9 months ahead of onset. Within blood appeared most thyroid clonotypes that had expanded above 0.001.

The V and J ends lost 6 bases and 5 bases respectively, with 16 bases between them. Germline CDR1 and CDR2: DFQATT and SNEGSKA (reference sequence). The CDR3 length is 13 residues. This clonotype came up many times. The antigen remains undetermined. The authors deemed Graves' hyperthyroidism stable absent ophthalmopathy progression within 18 months. Used for diagnoses were clinical symptoms, serum thyroxine and TRAb, thyroid ultrasound and orbital computed tomography. Amplification of TCR beta CDR3 regions was performed using RNA transcripts as template. TCR CDR3 regions were first amplified by RT-PCR with HTBI primers. One entry per CDR3 protein results from TCRdb running MiXCR on the multiplex PCR reads. The sample shows under 550,000 distinct CDR3 sequences, roughly 13% of them seen only once.

The V gene is TRBV20-1, the J gene TRBJ1-1; a weak D match, TRBD1 (5 bases). Sequenced material: blood. This sequence originates from a woman under 30 with Graves' hyperthyroidism. CDR3 residues: CSAPGEMGTEAFF. The DNA of the CDR3 is TGCAGTGCCCCGGGGGAGATGGGGACTGAAGCTTTCTTT.